These 19 T cell receptor beta chains were all obtained from the same sample, sequenced in a study of shared clonotypes between healthy human individuals. In the naive CD8 group, cells lacked CD45RO and were positively selected for CCR7, so terminally differentiated effector memory CD45RA+ cells were left out. Assay: immunoSEQ multiplex PCR; the TCRdb copy retains only in-frame clones and omits some. The repertoire includes around 2,000,000 clones, 93% of them detected once, and about 1.8% sits in the top ten. Sequenced material: naive CD8+ T cells from PBMCs. Receptor source: a man in his late teens or twenties in good health. Some clones in this sample may be carry-over from other donors' samples.

Concerning this clone itself: Sequence at one end of the junction differs from germline and may be a read error. The chain links TRBV6-1 to TRBJ1-3; D is unresolved. Germline assignment: CDR1 MNHNS and CDR2 SASEGT. CDR3 length: 15 amino acids. Here the CDR3 reads CASIEILSPGNTIYF. The CDR3 nucleotides read TGTGCCAGCATTGAAATTCTCAGTCCTGGAAACACCATATATTTT.

The chain recombines TRBV27 with TRBJ2-7; TRBD1 aligns across 7 bases. Germline assignment: CDR1 MNHEY and CDR2 SMNVEV (reference sequence). The J segment lost 5 bases and the V segment lost 2 bases, leaving 6 bases of the junction unmatched. The CDR3 has 14 residues. The CDR3 DNA reads as TGTGCCAGCAGTTTACTTGGGACAGAACACGAGCAGTACTTC. Encoded protein: CASSLLGTEHEQYF.

The CDR3 region is CASSIDRTSGRPSSYNEQFF. The DNA of the CDR3 is TGTGCCAGTAGTATAGATCGAACTAGCGGGAGGCCATCCTCCTACAATGAGCAGTTCTTC. J is TRBJ2-1 and V is TRBV19; 12 bases agree with TRBD2. The CDR3 sequence is 20 residues long. In germline, CDR1 is LNHDA, CDR2 SQIVND (reference sequence). V lost 0 bases and J lost 0; bases outside the gene matches: 9. The variable domain in full, with the rest retrieved from reference TRBV19 and TRBJ2-1, is DGGITQSPKYLFRKEGQNVTLSCEQNLNHDAMYWYRQDPGQGLRLIYYSQIVNDFQKGDIAEGYSVSREKKESFPLTVTSAQKNPTAFYLCASSIDRTSGRPSSYNEQFFGPGTRLTVL.

This chain links TRBV28 with TRBJ2-1, with D perhaps assigned TRBD1 or TRBD2 (5 bases each). The CDR3 is made up of 11 amino acids. V was pared by 3 bases and J by 9 bases, with 6 bases between. Germline CDR1 reads MDHEN; CDR2 reads SYDVKM. CDR3 residues: CASSLRGEQFF. The CDR3 DNA is TGTGCCAGCAGTTTGAGGGGTGAGCAGTTCTTC.

This clone has a single count. This chain connects TRBV5-1 to TRBJ2-7; D unresolved. Trimming pared 0 bases from V and 1 base from J, leaving 17 bases between. Germline V CDR1 and CDR2: SGHRS, YFSETQ. CDR3 length: 17 amino acids. CDR3 amino acids: CASSLGGLPEGSYEQYF. The CDR3 region has the DNA TGCGCCAGCAGCTTGGGGGGTTTGCCGGAAGGGTCCTACGAGCAGTACTTC.

This clone was counted once. The V call is TRBV7-8, the J call TRBJ2-7; D is perhaps TRBD1 (5 bases). Germline CDR1 SGHVS, CDR2 FQNEAQ. The CDR3 loop spans 15 amino acids. V was clipped by 4 bases and J by 6 bases, with 19 bases between them. This chain's CDR3 is CASSSRIAHTGEQYF. DNA of the CDR3: TGTGCCAGCAGCTCAAGAATCGCCCATACAGGCGAGCAGTACTTC.

The chain has TRBV6-1 and TRBJ1-2; D call uncertain. CDR3 length: 15 amino acids. The ends were cut back, 1 base at V and 1 base at J, with 10 bases in the middle. The V gene's germline CDR1 is MNHNS and CDR2 SASEGT. For the CDR3, the DNA is TGTGCCAGCAGTGAAGATCGACACTTTAACTATGGCTACACCTTC. As protein: CASSEDRHFNYGYTF.

The chain has TRBV7-6 and TRBJ2-3; no firm D call. Germline CDR1 SGHVS, CDR2 FNYEAQ. V dropped 5 bases and J dropped 3 bases, with 9 bases sitting between them. The CDR3 covers 13 residues. CDR3 sequence reads: CASSPKTTDTQYF. CDR3 nucleotides: TGTGCCAGCAGCCCTAAAACTACAGATACGCAGTATTTT.

This clone was counted a single time. This chain links TRBV5-4 with TRBJ2-1, with D possibly TRBD1 on 6 matching bases. V dropped 1 base and J dropped 8 bases, with 13 bases sitting between them. Germline V gene sequence: CDR1 SGHNT, CDR2 YYREEE (reference sequence). The CDR3 totals 14 residues. The CDR3 region has the DNA TGTGCCAGCAGCTTGTGGGGGACATCCTATGAGCAGTTCTTC. Its translation is CASSLWGTSYEQFF.

The V and J genes are TRBV9 and TRBJ2-2; 7 nucleotides line up with TRBD2. The V segment lost 0 bases and the J segment 1 base; nucleotides outside the gene matches: 18. Germline V gene sequence: CDR1 SGDLS, CDR2 YYNGEE. The CDR3 runs 21 residues. The CDR3 loop reads CASSVDLRVGALAENTGELFF. The CDR3 nucleotides read TGTGCCAGCAGCGTAGACTTAAGGGTCGGGGCCCTAGCGGAGAACACCGGGGAGCTGTTTTTT.

V and J are TRBV5-1 and TRBJ2-5; D might be TRBD1 (5 bases). The CDR3 extends over 13 amino acids. CDR1 and CDR2 from the germline V gene are SGHRS and YFSETQ. Trimming removed 5 bases from V and 0 bases from J, with 8 bases in between. The DNA of the CDR3 is TGCGCCAGCAGGTCAGGGAACCAAGAGACCCAGTACTTC. It specifies CASRSGNQETQYF.

This clone was seen a few times. The CDR3 sequence is CASSLRRGGIDTEAFF. The CDR3 DNA follows: TGTGCCAGCAGCTTACGCAGGGGTGGAATTGACACTGAAGCTTTCTTT. The rearrangement uses TRBV7-9 and TRBJ1-1, with a tentative D call TRBD1 (6 bases). Trimming shortened V by 2 bases and J by 3 bases, and 16 bases separated the two germline ends. This CDR3 region has 16 residues. CDR1 SEHNR and CDR2 FQNEAQ come from the germline V gene (reference sequence).

The genes are TRBV5-1 and TRBJ2-7; tentative D call: TRBD2 (5 bases). The CDR3 loop spans 13 amino acids. CDR1 and CDR2 (germline): SGHRS, YFSETQ. Trimming shortened V by 2 bases and J by 3 bases, and 9 bases separated the two germline ends. Written as DNA, the CDR3 is TGCGCCAGCAGCTTCGGACTCAACTACGAGCAGTACTTC. Its protein product is CASSFGLNYEQYF.

The V and J genes are TRBV28 and TRBJ1-2; D remains ambiguous. Germline assignment: CDR1 MDHEN and CDR2 SYDVKM. The CDR3 runs to 16 residues. Trimming removed 5 bases at V and 4 bases at J, with 20 bases between. CDR3 coding DNA: TGTGCCAGCAGTCGCGCACCGCGGGAAGGAGGCTATGGCTACACCTTC. Translated: CASSRAPREGGYGYTF.

The V gene is TRBV10-1, the J gene TRBJ2-1, with 10 bases that match TRBD2. V was clipped by 2 bases and J by 15 bases; unmatched bases: 16. Germline CDR1 and CDR2: WNHNN and SYGVQD (reference sequence). This CDR3 spans 16 amino acids. CDR3 in DNA: TGCGCCAGCAGTGAGCCCCGGATAGCGGGGGGACTTATCGGGTTCTTC. Residues: CASSEPRIAGGLIGFF.

CDR3 nucleotides: TGTGCCAGCAGTTTTGGGGTGAATCAGCCCCAGCATTTT. Amino acid sequence: CASSFGVNQPQHF. V gene TRBV28 combines with J gene TRBJ1-5; D is unresolved. The V end lost 3 bases, the J end lost 4 bases, and 7 bases lay between the germline ends. From germline, CDR1 is MDHEN and CDR2 SYDVKM. This CDR3 region has 13 residues.

This sequence joins TRBV5-4 and TRBJ2-3; TRBD2 aligns across 7 bases. CDR3 length equals 14 residues. Germline V lookup: CDR1 SGHNT, CDR2 YYREEE (reference sequence). Unmatched junction bases numbered 6, after V lost 4 bases and J lost 4 bases. The CDR3 nucleotides read TGTGCCAGCAGCGCCGACCGGGAGGCAGATACGCAGTATTTT. As protein: CASSADREADTQYF. Full variable domain (remainder filled in from reference TRBV5-4 and TRBJ2-3): ETGVTQSPTHLIKTRGQQVTLRCSSQSGHNTVSWYQQALGQGPQFIFQYYREEENGRGNFPPRFSGLQFPNYSSELNVNALELDDSALYLCASSADREADTQYFGPGTRLTVL.

This chain uses TRBV15 with TRBJ2-1; the match to TRBD2 covers 14 bases. The CDR3 is made up of 21 amino acids. V lost 5 bases and J lost 6; bases outside the gene matches: 21. Germline V gene sequence: CDR1 LNHNV, CDR2 YYDKDF (reference sequence). This CDR3 is CATSGPRETGTSGRGLNEQFF. The DNA of the CDR3 is TGTGCCACCAGCGGACCCAGAGAGACCGGGACTAGCGGGAGAGGCCTCAATGAGCAGTTCTTC.

This chain uses TRBV7-8 with TRBJ2-7; no clear D. The germline V and J ends were trimmed by 1 base and 3 bases, with 13 bases remaining between them. CDR1 and CDR2 (germline): SGHVS, FQNEAQ. CDR3 length: 15 residues. The CDR3 reads CASSLGPPLVYEQYF. DNA for the CDR3: TGTGCCAGCAGCTTAGGCCCCCCGCTCGTCTACGAGCAGTACTTC.